This T cell receptor (beta chain) was retrieved from a study of chronic HIV infection and antiretroviral therapy (dated by TCRdb to 2015 to 2017). The library was prepared using 5' RACE. Reads for this sample came from an Illumina MiSeq. TCRdb reworked the public reads: Q25 trimming with fastp, MiXCR clone assembly, productive beta chains retained. Rows with one shared CDR3 protein collapse into an entry with the most common genes and DNA. Counted in this sample were about 38,000 distinct CDR3 sequences; approximately 7.4% of them appeared once. In total, the top ten clones hold 2.9% of the sample. In the germline V gene, CDR1 corresponds to SQVTM and CDR2 to ANQGSEA. After removal of 2 bases from V and 1 base from J, the junction retains 0 bases not matched to a gene. The cysteine opens and the phenylalanine closes a CDR3 of 13 amino acids. Only the CDR3 part of the read is kept: 39 bases, read in frame from the first base.

Remarks on this clonotype: No antigen is known for it. There are no base qualities to consult, and no much larger clone falls within one base.

The chain is made from TRBV29-1 and TRBJ2-3, and TRBD2 aligns with 7 junction nucleotides. The receptor was derived from an adult who had HIV and had not received antiretroviral therapy, or was an uninfected healthy control (not recorded which). The sequenced sample was peripheral blood. Read as DNA, the sequence is TGCAGCGTTGAAACTAGCGGCACAGATACGCAGTATTTT. This translates into CSVETSGTDTQYF.